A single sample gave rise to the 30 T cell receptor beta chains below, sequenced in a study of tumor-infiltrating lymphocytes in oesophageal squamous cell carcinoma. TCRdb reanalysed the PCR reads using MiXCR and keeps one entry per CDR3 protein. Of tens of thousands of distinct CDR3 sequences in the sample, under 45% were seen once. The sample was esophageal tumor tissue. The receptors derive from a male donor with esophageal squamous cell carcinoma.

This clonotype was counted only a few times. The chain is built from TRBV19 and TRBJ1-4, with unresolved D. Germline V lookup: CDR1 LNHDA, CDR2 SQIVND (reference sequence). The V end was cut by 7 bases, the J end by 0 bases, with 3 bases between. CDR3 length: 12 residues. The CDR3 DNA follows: TGTGCCAGTACATCAACTAATGAAAAACTGTTTTTT. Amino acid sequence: CASTSTNEKLFF.

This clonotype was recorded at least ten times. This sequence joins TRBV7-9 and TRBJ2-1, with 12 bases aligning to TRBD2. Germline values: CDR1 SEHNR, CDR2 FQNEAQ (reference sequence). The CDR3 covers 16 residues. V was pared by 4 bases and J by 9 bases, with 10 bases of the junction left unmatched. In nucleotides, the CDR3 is TGTGCCAGCAGCTATCAAAGACTAGCGGGAGAGGTTGAGCAGTTCTTC. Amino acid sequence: CASSYQRLAGEVEQFF.

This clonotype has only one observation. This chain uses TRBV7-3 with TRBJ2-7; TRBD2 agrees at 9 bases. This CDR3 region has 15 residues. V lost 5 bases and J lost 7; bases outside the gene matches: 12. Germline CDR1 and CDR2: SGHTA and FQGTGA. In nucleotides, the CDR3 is TGTGCCAGCAGCCTGAGAGGCGGGAGGGACAATGAGCAGTACTTC. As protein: CASSLRGGRDNEQYF.

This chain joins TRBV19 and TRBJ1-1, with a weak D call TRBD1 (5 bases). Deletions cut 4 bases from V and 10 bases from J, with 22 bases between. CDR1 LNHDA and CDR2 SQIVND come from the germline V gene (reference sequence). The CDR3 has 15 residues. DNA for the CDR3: TGTGCCAGTAGTACCCGGCGGGACCCGGATCCTGGAGCTTTCTTT. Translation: CASSTRRDPDPGAFF.

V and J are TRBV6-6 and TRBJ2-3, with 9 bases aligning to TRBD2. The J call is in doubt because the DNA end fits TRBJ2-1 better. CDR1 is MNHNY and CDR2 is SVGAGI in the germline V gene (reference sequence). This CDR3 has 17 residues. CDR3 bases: TGTGCCAGCAGTCAACCCGTCTTGAGCGGGAGGTACAATGAGCAGTTCTTC. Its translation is CASSQPVLSGRYNEQFF.

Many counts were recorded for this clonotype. The CDR3 region is CASSLWGQGSTEAFF. The CDR3 DNA reads TGTGCCAGCAGTTTATGGGGACAGGGGAGCACTGAAGCTTTCTTT. This chain uses TRBV28 with TRBJ1-1; 10 bases fit TRBD1. With V trimmed by 0 bases and J by 4 bases, 2 bases remained unmatched. This CDR3 spans 15 amino acids. Per germline, CDR1 MDHEN and CDR2 SYDVKM.

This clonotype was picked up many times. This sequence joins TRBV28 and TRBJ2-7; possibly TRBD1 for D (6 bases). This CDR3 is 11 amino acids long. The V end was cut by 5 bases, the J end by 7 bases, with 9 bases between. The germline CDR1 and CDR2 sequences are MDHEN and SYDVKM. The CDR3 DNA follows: TGTGCCAGCAGTCAGAGGGGGGAGCAGTACTTC. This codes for CASSQRGEQYF.

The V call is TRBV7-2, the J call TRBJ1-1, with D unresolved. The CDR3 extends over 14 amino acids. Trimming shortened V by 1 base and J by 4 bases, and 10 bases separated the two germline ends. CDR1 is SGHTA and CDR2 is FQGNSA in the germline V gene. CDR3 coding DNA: TGTGCCAGCAGCTTAGGTTCGGCGGGCACTGAAGCTTTCTTT. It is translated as CASSLGSAGTEAFF.

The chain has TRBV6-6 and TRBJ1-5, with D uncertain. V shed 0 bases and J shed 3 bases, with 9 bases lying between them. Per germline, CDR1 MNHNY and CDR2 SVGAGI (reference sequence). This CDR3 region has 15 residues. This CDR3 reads CASSYSFADNQPQHF. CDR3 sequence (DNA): TGTGCCAGCAGTTACTCGTTCGCAGACAATCAGCCCCAGCATTTT.

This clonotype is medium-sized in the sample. CDR3 nucleotide sequence: TGTGCCAGCAGTCTAGGACTAGCTCGTTACAATGAGCAGTTCTTC. It translates to CASSLGLARYNEQFF. The chain has TRBV6-1 and TRBJ2-1; 8 bases are a match to TRBD2. This CDR3 has 15 amino acids. The V and J ends lost 5 bases and 4 bases, in that order; junction bases with no gene match: 7. The germline CDR1 and CDR2 sequences are MNHNS and SASEGT.

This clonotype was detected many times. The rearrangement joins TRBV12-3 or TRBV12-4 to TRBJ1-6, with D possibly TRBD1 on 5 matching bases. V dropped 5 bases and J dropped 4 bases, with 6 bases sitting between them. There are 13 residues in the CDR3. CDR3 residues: CASSRQYNSPLHF. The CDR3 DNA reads TGTGCCAGCAGTCGACAGTATAATTCACCCCTCCACTTT.

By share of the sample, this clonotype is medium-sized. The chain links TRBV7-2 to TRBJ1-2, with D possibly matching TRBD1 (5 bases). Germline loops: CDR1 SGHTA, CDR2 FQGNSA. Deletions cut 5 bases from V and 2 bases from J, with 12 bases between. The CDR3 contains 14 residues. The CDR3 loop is CASSPGRMNYGYTF. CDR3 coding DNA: TGTGCCAGCAGCCCGGGACGGATGAACTATGGCTACACCTTC.

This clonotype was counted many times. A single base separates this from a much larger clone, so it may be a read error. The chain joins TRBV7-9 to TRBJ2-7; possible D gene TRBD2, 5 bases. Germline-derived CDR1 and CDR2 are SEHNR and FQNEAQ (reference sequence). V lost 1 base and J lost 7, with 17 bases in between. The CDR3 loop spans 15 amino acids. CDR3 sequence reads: CASSLDWQSEDEQYF. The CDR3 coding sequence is TGTGCCAGCAGCTTAGACTGGCAGTCGGAGGATGAGCAGTACTTC.

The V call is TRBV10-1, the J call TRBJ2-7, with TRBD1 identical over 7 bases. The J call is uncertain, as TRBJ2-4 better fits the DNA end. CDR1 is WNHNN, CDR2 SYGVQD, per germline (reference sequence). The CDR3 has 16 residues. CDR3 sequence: CASSLRQGLAKNIQYF. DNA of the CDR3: TGCGCCAGCAGTCTCCGACAGGGCCTAGCCAAAAACATTCAGTACTTC.

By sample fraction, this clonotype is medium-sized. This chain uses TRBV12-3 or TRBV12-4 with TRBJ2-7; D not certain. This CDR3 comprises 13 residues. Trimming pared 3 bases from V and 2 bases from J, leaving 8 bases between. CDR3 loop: CASSFEWAYEQYF. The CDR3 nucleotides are TGTGCCAGCAGTTTTGAGTGGGCCTACGAGCAGTACTTC.

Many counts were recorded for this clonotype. CDR3 region: CASSLGQGPTF. The CDR3 DNA reads as TGTGCCAGCAGCTTGGGACAGGGTCCCACCTTC. The chain recombines TRBV13 with TRBJ1-2; 9 nucleotides align to TRBD1. Germline loops: CDR1 PRHDT, CDR2 FYEKMQ (reference sequence). The CDR3 sequence is 11 residues long. The V gene end was trimmed by 3 bases and the J gene end by 13 bases; junction bases not matched to a gene: 3.

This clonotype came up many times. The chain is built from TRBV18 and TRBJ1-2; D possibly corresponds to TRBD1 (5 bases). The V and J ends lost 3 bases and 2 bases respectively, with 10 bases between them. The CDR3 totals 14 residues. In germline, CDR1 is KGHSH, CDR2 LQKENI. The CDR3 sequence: CASSPSGTNYGYTF. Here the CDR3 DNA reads TGTGCCAGCTCACCCTCCGGGACCAACTATGGCTACACCTTC.

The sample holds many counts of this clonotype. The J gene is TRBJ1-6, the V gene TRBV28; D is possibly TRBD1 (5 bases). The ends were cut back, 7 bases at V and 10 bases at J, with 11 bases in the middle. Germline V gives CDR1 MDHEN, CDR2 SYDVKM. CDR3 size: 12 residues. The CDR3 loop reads CASTPGNSPLHF. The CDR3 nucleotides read TGTGCCAGCACTCCAGGGAACTCACCCCTCCACTTT.

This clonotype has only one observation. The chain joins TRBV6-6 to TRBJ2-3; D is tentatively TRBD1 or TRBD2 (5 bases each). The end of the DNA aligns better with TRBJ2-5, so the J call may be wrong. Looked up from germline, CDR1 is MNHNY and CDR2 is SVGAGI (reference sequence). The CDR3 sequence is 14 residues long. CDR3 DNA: TGTGCCAGCCATACCTCGGGGTCAGGGGAGACCCAGTACTTC. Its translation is CASHTSGSGETQYF.

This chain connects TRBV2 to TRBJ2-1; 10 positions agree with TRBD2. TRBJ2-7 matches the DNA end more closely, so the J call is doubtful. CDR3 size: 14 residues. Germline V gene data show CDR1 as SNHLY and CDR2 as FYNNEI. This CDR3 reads CASSPASGSYEQYF. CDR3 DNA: TGTGCCAGCAGTCCTGCTAGCGGGAGCTACGAGCAGTACTTC.

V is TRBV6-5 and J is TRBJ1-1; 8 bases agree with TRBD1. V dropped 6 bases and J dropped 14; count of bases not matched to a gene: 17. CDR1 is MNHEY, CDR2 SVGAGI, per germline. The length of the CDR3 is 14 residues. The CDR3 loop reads CASRDRQGAYEQFF. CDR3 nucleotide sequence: TGTGCCAGCAGGGATCGGCAGGGGGCCTACGAGCAGTTCTTT.

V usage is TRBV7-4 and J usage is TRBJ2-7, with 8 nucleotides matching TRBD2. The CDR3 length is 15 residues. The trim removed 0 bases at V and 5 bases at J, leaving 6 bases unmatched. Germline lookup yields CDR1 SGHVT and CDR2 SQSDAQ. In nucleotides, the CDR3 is TGTGCCAGCAGCTTAGCCGGGACTAGGGAAGACGAGCAGTACTTC. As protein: CASSLAGTREDEQYF.

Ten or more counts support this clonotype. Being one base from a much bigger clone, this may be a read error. CDR3 residues: CASSLAGSGRGYEQYF. The DNA of the CDR3 is TGTGCCAGCAGCTTAGCGGGGAGCGGGAGGGGATATGAGCAGTACTTC. The V gene is TRBV7-8, the J gene TRBJ2-7; 10 nucleotides match TRBD2. CDR1 is SGHVS and CDR2 is FQNEAQ in the germline V gene. The CDR3 is made up of 16 amino acids. J lost 7 bases, V lost 0 bases, and 9 bases had no gene match. The variable domain in full, completed from reference TRBV7-8 and TRBJ2-7, reads GAGVSQSPRYKVAKRGQDVALRCDPISGHVSLFWYQQALGQGPEFLTYFQNEAQLDKSGLPSDRFFAERPEGSVSTLKIQRTQQEDSAVYLCASSLAGSGRGYEQYFGPGTRLTVT.

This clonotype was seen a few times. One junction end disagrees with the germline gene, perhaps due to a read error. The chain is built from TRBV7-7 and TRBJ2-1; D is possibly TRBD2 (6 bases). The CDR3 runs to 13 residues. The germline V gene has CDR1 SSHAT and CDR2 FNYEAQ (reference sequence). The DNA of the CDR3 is TGTGCTAGCAGCGCCGGGACTTACAATGAGCAGTTCTTC. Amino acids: CASSAGTYNEQFF.

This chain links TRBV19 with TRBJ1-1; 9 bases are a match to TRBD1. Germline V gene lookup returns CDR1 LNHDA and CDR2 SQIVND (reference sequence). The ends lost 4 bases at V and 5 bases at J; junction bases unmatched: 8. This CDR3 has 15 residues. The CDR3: CASSKTGGSWTEAFF. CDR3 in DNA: TGTGCCAGTAGTAAGACAGGGGGATCATGGACTGAAGCTTTCTTT.

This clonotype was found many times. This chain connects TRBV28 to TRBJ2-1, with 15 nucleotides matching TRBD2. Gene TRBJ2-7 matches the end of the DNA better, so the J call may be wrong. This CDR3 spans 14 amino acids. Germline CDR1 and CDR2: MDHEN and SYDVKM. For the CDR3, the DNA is TGTGCCACCGGGGGGACTAGCGGGAGGTGGGAGCAGTACTTC. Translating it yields CATGGTSGRWEQYF.

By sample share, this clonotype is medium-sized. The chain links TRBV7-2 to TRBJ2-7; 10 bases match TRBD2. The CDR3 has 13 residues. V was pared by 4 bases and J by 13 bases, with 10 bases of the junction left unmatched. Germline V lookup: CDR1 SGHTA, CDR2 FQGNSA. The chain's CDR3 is CASSSSPAGGLYF. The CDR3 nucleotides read TGTGCCAGCAGCTCCAGTCCAGCGGGAGGGCTTTACTTC.

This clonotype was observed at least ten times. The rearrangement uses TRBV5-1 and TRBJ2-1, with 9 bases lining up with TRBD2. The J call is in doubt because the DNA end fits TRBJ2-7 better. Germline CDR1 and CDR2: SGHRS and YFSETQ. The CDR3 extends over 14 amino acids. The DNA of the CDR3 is TGCGCCAGCAGCTTATTAGCGGGAGACTACGAGCAGTACTTC. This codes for CASSLLAGDYEQYF.

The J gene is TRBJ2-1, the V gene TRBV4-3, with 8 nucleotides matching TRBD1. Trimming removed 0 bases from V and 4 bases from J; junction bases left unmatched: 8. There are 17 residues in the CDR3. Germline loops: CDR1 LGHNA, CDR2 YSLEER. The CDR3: CASSQDPQGASYNEQFF. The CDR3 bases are TGCGCCAGCAGCCAAGACCCGCAGGGGGCATCATACAATGAGCAGTTCTTC.

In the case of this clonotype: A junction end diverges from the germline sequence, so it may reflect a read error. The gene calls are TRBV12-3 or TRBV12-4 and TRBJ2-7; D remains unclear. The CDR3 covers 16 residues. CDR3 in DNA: TGTGCCAGCAGCTCAGGCGGTGGCCATATTTCTTCACCCCTCCACTTC. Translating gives CASSSGGGHISSPLHF.